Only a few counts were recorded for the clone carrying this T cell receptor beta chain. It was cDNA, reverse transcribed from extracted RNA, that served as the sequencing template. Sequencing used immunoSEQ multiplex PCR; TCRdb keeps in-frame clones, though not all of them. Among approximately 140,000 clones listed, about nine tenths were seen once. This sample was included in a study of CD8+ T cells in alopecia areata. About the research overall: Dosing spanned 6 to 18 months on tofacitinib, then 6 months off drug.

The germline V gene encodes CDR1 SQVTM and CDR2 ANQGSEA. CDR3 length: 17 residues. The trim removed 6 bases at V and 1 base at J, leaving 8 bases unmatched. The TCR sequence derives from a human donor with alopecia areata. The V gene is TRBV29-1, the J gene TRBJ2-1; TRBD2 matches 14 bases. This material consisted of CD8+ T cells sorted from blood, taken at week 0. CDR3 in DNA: TGCAGCGTAAGAGGGACTAGCGGGAGAAGATCCTACAATGAGCAGTTCTTC. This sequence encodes CSVRGTSGRRSYNEQFF.